The 12 T cell receptor beta chains below come from one sample, sequenced in a study of a mutant IDH1 vaccine in newly diagnosed glioma. This table comes from immunoSEQ multiplex PCR, and its TCRdb copy is limited to in-frame clones, with some not included. The table shows approximately 66,000 clones, with about 87% occurring only once. These TCRs' antigens remain unknown. Time point defined: week 23, last vaccination. A 20-mer mutant IDH1 peptide at 300 ug was injected subcutaneously with topical imiquimod. The starting material was PBMCs, obtained from a glioma patient whose treatment included an IDH1 peptide vaccine. These TCRs come from a man between 18 and 35 years old with glioma.

This clone came up a few times. V gene TRBV7-9 combines with J gene TRBJ1-5, with D unclear. The CDR3 covers 14 residues. Germline V gene data show CDR1 as SEHNR and CDR2 as FQNEAQ (reference sequence). Trimming left V 1 base short and J 4 bases short, with 8 bases between. The CDR3 spells CASSLVAINQPQHF. CDR3 nucleotide sequence: TGTGCCAGCAGCTTAGTGGCAATTAATCAGCCCCAGCATTTT.

V usage is TRBV6-1 and J usage is TRBJ1-2; no definite D call. V lost 0 bases and J lost 5, with 16 bases in between. CDR3 size: 16 residues. CDR1 is MNHNS, CDR2 SASEGT, per germline. The CDR3 bases are TGTGCCAGCAGTGAAGCGCTTCAACGGTTAATATATGGCTACACCTTC. Encoded protein: CASSEALQRLIYGYTF.

The chain recombines TRBV7-3 with TRBJ1-3; 11 bases line up with TRBD1. This CDR3 region has 16 residues. The germline gives CDR1 SGHTA, CDR2 FQGTGA. Trimming took 5 bases from V and 4 from J; bases not matched to a gene: 7. The DNA for the CDR3 is TGTGCCAGCAGCCCGGGACAGGGGGTGGCAGGAAACACCATATATTTT. This codes for CASSPGQGVAGNTIYF.

The CDR3 DNA sequence: TGTGCCTGGAGTGACAGGGTACGTGGCTACACCTTC. It encodes CAWSDRVRGYTF. This sequence joins TRBV30 and TRBJ1-2; D may be TRBD1 (6 bases). Per germline, CDR1 GTSNPN and CDR2 SVGIG (reference sequence). The V gene lost 1 base and the J gene lost 7 bases, with 10 bases spanning the gap. The CDR3 has 12 residues. The full variable domain, with the rest looked up from reference TRBV30 and TRBJ1-2, is SQTIHQWPATLVQPVGSPLSLECTVEGTSNPNLYWYRQAAGRGLQLLFYSVGIGQISSEVPQNLSASRPQDRQFILSSKKLLLSDSGFYLCAWSDRVRGYTFGSGTRLTVV.

J is TRBJ2-3 and V is TRBV5-1; D unresolved. Trimming pared 1 base from V and 1 base from J, leaving 10 bases between. The CDR3 is 15 residues long. Germline-derived CDR1 and CDR2 are SGHRS and YFSETQ. CDR3 sequence (DNA): TGCGCCAGCAGCTTGAGTATTGGGGGCACAGATACGCAGTATTTT. It translates to CASSLSIGGTDTQYF.

The chain uses TRBV9 and TRBJ2-2; tentatively, D is TRBD1 or TRBD2 (5 bases each). Germline values: CDR1 SGDLS, CDR2 YYNGEE. V was cut by 4 bases and J by 1 base, with 17 bases left in between. This CDR3 is 17 amino acids long. The CDR3 nucleotides are TGTGCCAGCAGCTTCATCTCCGGGACGGTGAACACCGGGGAGCTGTTTTTT. The encoded protein is CASSFISGTVNTGELFF.

V usage is TRBV11-2 and J usage is TRBJ2-7; unclear D gene. V lost 5 bases and J lost 0, with 5 bases in between. From germline, CDR1 is SGHAT and CDR2 FQNNGV. CDR3 length: 12 amino acids. CDR3 nucleotide sequence: TGTGCCAGCAGCATTAGCTCCTACGAGCAGTACTTC. Protein sequence: CASSISSYEQYF.

The chain carries TRBV7-2 and TRBJ2-1; 8 bases fit TRBD2. The CDR3 runs to 14 residues. J gave up 9 bases and V 4 bases, and 8 bases lay outside the gene matches. Germline CDR1 reads SGHTA; CDR2 reads FQGNSA. As DNA, the CDR3 is TGTGCCAGCAGCTCCTCGGGGGGGCTGGGTGAGCAGTTCTTC. This gives the protein CASSSSGGLGEQFF.

In DNA form, the CDR3 reads TGTGCCAGCTCCCCAGCTCAAAATTCACCCCTCCACTTT. This sequence encodes CASSPAQNSPLHF. The rearrangement uses TRBV18 and TRBJ1-6; D gene uncertain. Trimming removed 6 bases from V and 7 bases from J, with 10 bases in between. The CDR3 runs 13 residues. The germline V gene has CDR1 KGHSH and CDR2 LQKENI.

This chain joins TRBV9 and TRBJ2-2; D uncertain. This CDR3 has 13 amino acids. V was cut by 3 bases and J by 2 bases, with 5 bases left in between. CDR1 SGDLS and CDR2 YYNGEE come from the germline V gene. The CDR3 nucleotides are TGTGCCAGCAGCGCGTTTAACACCGGGGAGCTGTTTTTT. This sequence encodes CASSAFNTGELFF. The full variable domain, with the rest looked up from reference TRBV9 and TRBJ2-2, is DSGVTQTPKHLITATGQRVTLRCSPRSGDLSVYWYQQSLDQGLQFLIQYYNGEERAKGNILERFSAQQFPDLHSELNLSSLELGDSALYFCASSAFNTGELFFGEGSRLTVL.

The chain carries TRBV11-2 and TRBJ2-1; 9 bases line up with TRBD2. The CDR3 is made up of 16 amino acids. V lost 4 bases to trimming and J lost 4 bases; unmatched junction nucleotides: 8. The germline V gene encodes CDR1 SGHAT and CDR2 FQNNGV. As DNA, the CDR3 is TGTGCCAGCAGCTCTGATAGCGGGAGAACGTACAATGAGCAGTTCTTC. Protein: CASSSDSGRTYNEQFF.

The chain combines TRBV15 with TRBJ2-7; 9 bases are a match to TRBD1. V shed 3 bases and J 1 base; nucleotides not matched to a gene: 16. CDR1 is LNHNV, CDR2 YYDKDF, per germline (reference sequence). The CDR3 runs to 19 residues. The CDR3 loop is CATSSTQGALTYSSYEQYF. As DNA, the CDR3 is TGTGCCACCAGCAGTACACAGGGGGCCCTTACATACTCTTCCTACGAGCAGTACTTC.